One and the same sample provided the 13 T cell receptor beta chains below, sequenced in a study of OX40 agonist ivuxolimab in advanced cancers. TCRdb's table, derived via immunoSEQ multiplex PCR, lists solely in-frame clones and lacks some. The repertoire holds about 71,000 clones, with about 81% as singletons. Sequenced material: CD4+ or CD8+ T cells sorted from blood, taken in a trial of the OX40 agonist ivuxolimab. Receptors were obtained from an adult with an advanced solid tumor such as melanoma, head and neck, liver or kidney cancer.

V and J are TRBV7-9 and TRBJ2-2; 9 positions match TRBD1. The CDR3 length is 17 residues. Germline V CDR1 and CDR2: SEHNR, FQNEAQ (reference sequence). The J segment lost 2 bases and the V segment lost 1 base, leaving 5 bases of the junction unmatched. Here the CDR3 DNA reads TGTGCCAGCAGCTTAGAAGGACAGGGGATAAACACCGGGGAGCTGTTTTTT. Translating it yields CASSLEGQGINTGELFF.

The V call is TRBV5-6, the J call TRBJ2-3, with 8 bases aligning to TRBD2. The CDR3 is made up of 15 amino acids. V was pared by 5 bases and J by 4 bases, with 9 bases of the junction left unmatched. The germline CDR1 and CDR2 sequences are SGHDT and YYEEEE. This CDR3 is CASRSRSGSSDTQYF. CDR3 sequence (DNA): TGTGCCAGCAGGTCACGGAGCGGGAGTTCAGATACGCAGTATTTT.

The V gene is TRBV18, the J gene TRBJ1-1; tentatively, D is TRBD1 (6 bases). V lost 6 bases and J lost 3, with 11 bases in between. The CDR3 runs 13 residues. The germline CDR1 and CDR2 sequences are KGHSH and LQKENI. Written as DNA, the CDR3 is TGTGCCAGCTCGGGGACAAAGGACACTGAAGCTTTCTTT. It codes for CASSGTKDTEAFF.

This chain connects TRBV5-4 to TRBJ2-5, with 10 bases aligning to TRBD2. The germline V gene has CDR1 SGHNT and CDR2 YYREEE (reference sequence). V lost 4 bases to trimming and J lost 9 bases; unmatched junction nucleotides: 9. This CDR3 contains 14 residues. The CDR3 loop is CASSEASGRRAQYF. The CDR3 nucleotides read TGTGCCAGCAGCGAGGCTAGCGGGAGAAGGGCCCAGTACTTC.

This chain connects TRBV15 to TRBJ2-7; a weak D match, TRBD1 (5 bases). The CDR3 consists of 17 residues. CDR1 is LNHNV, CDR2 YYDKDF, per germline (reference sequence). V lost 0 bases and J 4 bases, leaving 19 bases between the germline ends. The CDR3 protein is CATSRDLRAVPAYEQYF. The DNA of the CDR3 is TGTGCCACCAGCAGAGATCTCAGGGCAGTCCCAGCTTACGAGCAGTACTTC. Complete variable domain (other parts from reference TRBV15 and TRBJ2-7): DAMVIQNPRYQVTQFGKPVTLSCSQTLNHNVMYWYQQKSSQAPKLLFHYYDKDFNNEADTPDNFQSRRPNTSFCFLDIRSPGLGDTAMYLCATSRDLRAVPAYEQYFGPGTRLTVT.

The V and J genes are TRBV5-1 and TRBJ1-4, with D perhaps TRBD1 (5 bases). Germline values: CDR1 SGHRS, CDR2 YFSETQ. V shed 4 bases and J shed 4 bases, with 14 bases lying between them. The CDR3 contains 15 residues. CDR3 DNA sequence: TGCGCCAGCAGCCCCCCAGCTCAGGGTAATGAAAAACTGTTTTTT. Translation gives CASSPPAQGNEKLFF.

CDR3 coding DNA: TGTGCCAGCAGCGCCGGACAGGGGTACTACGAGCAGTACTTC. This gives the protein CASSAGQGYYEQYF. The chain joins TRBV9 to TRBJ2-7; 9 bases line up with TRBD1. This CDR3 region has 14 residues. Germline V gene data show CDR1 as SGDLS and CDR2 as YYNGEE. V lost 3 bases, J lost 3 bases, and 4 bases stayed unmatched.

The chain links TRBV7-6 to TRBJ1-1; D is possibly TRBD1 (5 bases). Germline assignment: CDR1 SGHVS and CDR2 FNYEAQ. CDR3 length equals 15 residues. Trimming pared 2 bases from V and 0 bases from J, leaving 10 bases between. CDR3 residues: CASSLTPGVNTEAFF. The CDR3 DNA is TGTGCCAGCAGCTTAACCCCGGGGGTGAACACTGAAGCTTTCTTT.

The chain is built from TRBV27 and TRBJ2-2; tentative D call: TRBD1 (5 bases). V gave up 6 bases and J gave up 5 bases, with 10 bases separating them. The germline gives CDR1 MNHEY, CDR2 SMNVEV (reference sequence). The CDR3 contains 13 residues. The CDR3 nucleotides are TGTGCCAGCAGGATTCAGGGAACCGGGGAGCTGTTTTTT. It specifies CASRIQGTGELFF.

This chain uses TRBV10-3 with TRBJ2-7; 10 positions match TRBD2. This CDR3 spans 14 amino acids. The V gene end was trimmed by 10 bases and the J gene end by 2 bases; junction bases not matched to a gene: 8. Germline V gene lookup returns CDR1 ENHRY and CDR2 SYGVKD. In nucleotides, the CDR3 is TGTGCCACCTTAAAGCGGGAGGGCCCCTACGAGCAGTACTTC. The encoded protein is CATLKREGPYEQYF.

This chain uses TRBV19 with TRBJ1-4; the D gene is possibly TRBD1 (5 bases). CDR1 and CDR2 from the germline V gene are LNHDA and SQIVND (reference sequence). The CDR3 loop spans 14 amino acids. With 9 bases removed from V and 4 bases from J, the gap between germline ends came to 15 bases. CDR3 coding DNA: TGTGCCAGCAGCCCTCGGGGACTTAATGAAAAACTGTTTTTT. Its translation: CASSPRGLNEKLFF.

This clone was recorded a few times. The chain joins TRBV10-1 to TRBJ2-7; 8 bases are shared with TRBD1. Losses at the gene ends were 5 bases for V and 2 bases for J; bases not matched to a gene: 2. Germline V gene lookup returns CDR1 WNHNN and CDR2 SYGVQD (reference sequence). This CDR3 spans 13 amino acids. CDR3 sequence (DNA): TGCGCCAGCAGTTCGACAGGGGCCTACGAGCAGTACTTC. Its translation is CASSSTGAYEQYF.

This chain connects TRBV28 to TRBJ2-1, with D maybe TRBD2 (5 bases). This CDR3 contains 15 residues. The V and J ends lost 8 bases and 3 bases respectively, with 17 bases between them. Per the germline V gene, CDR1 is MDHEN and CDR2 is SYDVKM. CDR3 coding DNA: TGTGCCAGCTCCTTTAACCTAGCCTACTACAATGAGCAGTTCTTC. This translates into CASSFNLAYYNEQFF.